A single sample gave rise to the 19 T cell receptor beta chains below, sequenced in a study of human T cells and chemical hapten exposure. TCRdb analysed the RACE reads with MiXCR anew, one entry per CDR3 protein. The sample holds tens of thousands of distinct CDR3 sequences, under 12% seen once. Time point described: patch test 1, 2 weeks after DPC sensitization. As for treatment: therapeutic diphenylcyclopropenone sensitization with weekly scalp DPC. The input for sequencing was whole blood, taken in connection with sensitization to the hapten diphenylcyclopropenone (DPC). The source is a man aged 35-49 years with alopecia areata. Some clones in this sample may be carry-over from other donors' samples.

This clonotype was recorded at least ten times. The CDR3 DNA follows: TGTGCCAGCAGTGAAGGCTTGGGGGGATCTAACTATGGCTACACCTTC. Its translation is CASSEGLGGSNYGYTF. The chain recombines TRBV6-1 with TRBJ1-2; D may be TRBD1 (5 bases). Germline CDR1 MNHNS, CDR2 SASEGT. Between the trimmed V and J ends, which lost 1 base and 0 bases, there was a span of 12 bases. This CDR3 is built from 16 residues.

This rearrangement joins TRBV7-2 to TRBJ1-1; tentative D call: TRBD1 (6 bases). The CDR3 is 17 amino acids. The V and J ends lost 4 bases and 0 bases respectively, with 18 bases between them. CDR1 and CDR2 (germline): SGHTA, FQGNSA. The CDR3 loop is CASSSPRHREMNTEAFF. The CDR3 DNA is TGTGCCAGCAGCTCACCACGACACAGGGAAATGAACACTGAAGCTTTCTTT. Full variable domain (rest looked up from reference TRBV7-2 and TRBJ1-1): GAGVSQSPSNKVTEKGKDVELRCDPISGHTALYWYRQSLGQGLEFLIYFQGNSAPDKSGLPSDRFSAERTGGSVSTLTIQRTQQEDSAVYLCASSSPRHREMNTEAFFGQGTRLTVV.

This chain joins TRBV6-2 or TRBV6-3 and TRBJ2-7, with D possibly being TRBD1 (5 bases). Trimming stripped 6 bases from V and 4 bases from J, with 13 bases between. Per the germline V gene, CDR1 is MNHEY and CDR2 is SVGEGT. The CDR3 loop spans 13 amino acids. CDR3 protein: CASRSNQGYEQYF. The DNA of the CDR3 is TGTGCCAGCAGATCCAACCAGGGTTACGAGCAGTACTTC.

Ten or more counts support this clonotype. V usage is TRBV28 and J usage is TRBJ2-7; TRBD1 aligns across 9 bases. This CDR3 region has 16 residues. Per germline, CDR1 MDHEN and CDR2 SYDVKM. Trimming took 4 bases from V and 3 from J; bases not matched to a gene: 10. The DNA of the CDR3 is TGTGCCAGCAGTTCTTCCGGGACAGGGAGTTTCTACGAGCAGTACGTC. Its protein product is CASSSSGTGSFYEQYV.

The chain uses TRBV20-1 and TRBJ2-1, with 7 bases aligning to TRBD1. Germline values: CDR1 DFQATT, CDR2 SNEGSKA (reference sequence). CDR3 size: 12 residues. V lost 1 base, J lost 10 bases, and 4 bases stayed unmatched. The CDR3 DNA is TGCAGTGCTAGAGCAACAGGGGCAGAGCAGTTCTTC. The encoded protein is CSARATGAEQFF.

The CDR3 sequence is CASSRGQNTGELFF. The CDR3 coding sequence is TGTGCCAGCAGTAGGGGACAGAACACCGGGGAGCTGTTTTTT. This chain uses TRBV28 with TRBJ2-2, with D maybe TRBD1 (6 bases). The CDR3 totals 14 residues. The V end was cut by 5 bases, the J end by 1 base, with 8 bases between. The germline CDR1 and CDR2 sequences are MDHEN and SYDVKM.

V usage is TRBV6-5 and J usage is TRBJ2-1; D could derive from TRBD1 or TRBD2 (7 bases each). V was pared by 5 bases and J by 5 bases, with 16 bases between. This CDR3 is 15 amino acids long. CDR1 MNHEY and CDR2 SVGAGI come from the germline V gene. As DNA, the CDR3 is TGTGCCAGCAGTCGCGGGACAGCGGGAAACAATGAGCAGTTCTTC. Its translation is CASSRGTAGNNEQFF.

This chain connects TRBV5-1 to TRBJ2-3; 10 nucleotides match TRBD2. The CDR3 covers 19 residues. Germline loops: CDR1 SGHRS, CDR2 YFSETQ. J lost 0 bases, V lost 0 bases, and 10 bases had no gene match. The CDR3 loop is CASSLGPGPGLASTDTQYF. CDR3 DNA sequence: TGCGCCAGCAGCTTGGGCCCCGGTCCGGGACTAGCGAGCACAGATACGCAGTATTTT. Drawing the rest from reference TRBV5-1 and TRBJ2-3, the complete variable domain is KAGVTQTPRYLIKTRGQQVTLSCSPISGHRSVSWYQQTPGQGLQFLFEYFSETQRNKGNFPGRFSGRQFSNSRSEMNVSTLELGDSALYLCASSLGPGPGLASTDTQYFGPGTRLTVL.

The chain uses TRBV27 and TRBJ1-2; D may be TRBD1 (5 bases). Trimming took 3 bases from V and 0 from J, leaving 17 bases between them. From germline, CDR1 is MNHEY and CDR2 SMNVEV (reference sequence). CDR3 length: 17 amino acids. The CDR3 is CASSLVSGTDANYGYTF. The DNA of the CDR3 is TGTGCCAGCAGTTTGGTTTCTGGGACGGACGCTAACTATGGCTACACCTTC.

This clonotype was picked up a small number of times. The chain joins TRBV7-2 to TRBJ2-3, with D hard to call. CDR3 length: 13 residues. The V gene's germline CDR1 is SGHTA and CDR2 FQGNSA. V was clipped by 5 bases and J by 6 bases, with 12 bases between them. In DNA form, the CDR3 reads TGTGCCAGCAGCCCCGGGTTTTCCGATACGCAGTATTTT. Protein sequence: CASSPGFSDTQYF.

This clonotype was picked up a small number of times. The chain uses TRBV25-1 and TRBJ2-7, with a possible D match to TRBD2 (6 bases). With 4 bases removed from V and 9 bases from J, the gap between germline ends came to 16 bases. The CDR3 extends over 13 amino acids. Germline-derived CDR1 and CDR2 are MGHDK and SYGVNS. CDR3 in DNA: TGTGCCAGCAGTGCTATGGGGACTCCTAGGCAGTACTTC. Its translation: CASSAMGTPRQYF.

This clonotype was recorded a few times. The J gene is TRBJ1-4, the V gene TRBV19; the D is unclear. V was cut by 8 bases and J by 7 bases, with 17 bases left in between. Germline CDR1 reads LNHDA; CDR2 reads SQIVND (reference sequence). This CDR3 comprises 14 residues. CDR3 bases: TGTGCCAGTGAGGCCCGGTGGGCGGGTGAAAAACTGTTTTTT. Residues: CASEARWAGEKLFF.

A few counts support this clonotype. This chain joins TRBV12-3 or TRBV12-4 and TRBJ1-2; 8 bases agree with TRBD1. This CDR3 has 13 residues. J gave up 7 bases and V 6 bases, and 7 bases lay outside the gene matches. The chain's CDR3 is CASSYNQGAGYTF. The CDR3 DNA is TGTGCCAGCAGCTACAATCAGGGGGCTGGCTACACCTTC.

The table lists this clonotype with a few counts. J is TRBJ2-7 and V is TRBV9; TRBD1 agrees at 10 bases. The V and J ends lost 0 bases and 3 bases, in that order; junction bases with no gene match: 3. The CDR3 covers 15 residues. Germline CDR1 is SGDLS and CDR2 is YYNGEE. In DNA, the CDR3 is TGTGCCAGCAGCGTAGCCGGGACAGGGGACTACGAGCAGTACTTC. Translation gives CASSVAGTGDYEQYF.

This clonotype was seen more than once but under ten times. This chain uses TRBV27 with TRBJ1-6; the D is unclear. Trimming cost V 0 bases and J 10 bases, with 7 bases left between them. This CDR3 region has 13 residues. Germline V gives CDR1 MNHEY, CDR2 SMNVEV (reference sequence). In nucleotides, the CDR3 is TGTGCCAGCAGTTTATCGATAGGCTCACCCCTCCACTTT. Protein: CASSLSIGSPLHF.

The chain employs TRBV7-2 and TRBJ2-1; D gene uncertain. The CDR3 has 13 amino acids. The germline V and J ends were trimmed by 3 bases and 8 bases, with 11 bases remaining between them. CDR1 SGHTA and CDR2 FQGNSA come from the germline V gene. CDR3 protein: CASSLRLVHEQFF. CDR3 sequence (DNA): TGTGCCAGCAGCTTGAGGCTGGTACATGAGCAGTTCTTC.

Many counts were recorded for this clonotype. The chain has TRBV29-1 and TRBJ1-2, with TRBD1 matching over 7 bases. The J segment lost 3 bases and the V segment lost 3 bases, leaving 7 bases of the junction unmatched. This CDR3 region has 14 residues. Germline V gives CDR1 SQVTM, CDR2 ANQGSEA. The CDR3 here is CSVDGETGHYGYTF. The CDR3 region has the DNA TGCAGCGTTGACGGCGAGACAGGGCACTATGGCTACACCTTC. The full variable domain, in which reference TRBV29-1 and TRBJ1-2 provide the parts outside the CDR3, is SAVISQKPSRDICQRGTSLTIQCQVDSQVTMMFWYRQQPGQSLTLIATANQGSEATYESGFVIDKFPISRPNLTFSTLTVSNMSPEDSSIYLCSVDGETGHYGYTFGSGTRLTVV.

This chain connects TRBV15 to TRBJ2-5, with D possibly matching TRBD1 (5 bases). With 0 bases removed from V and 4 bases from J, the gap between germline ends came to 12 bases. CDR3 length: 15 amino acids. From germline, CDR1 is LNHNV and CDR2 YYDKDF (reference sequence). The CDR3 region is CATSRDRSGAETQYF. The DNA of the CDR3 is TGTGCCACCAGCAGAGATAGGAGTGGGGCAGAGACCCAGTACTTC.

This clonotype turned up a few times. The chain couples TRBV20-1 to TRBJ2-7, with D perhaps TRBD2 (5 bases). Germline lookup yields CDR1 DFQATT and CDR2 SNEGSKA (reference sequence). V was clipped by 0 bases and J by 0 bases, with 6 bases between them. The CDR3 has 13 residues. Here the CDR3 DNA reads TGCAGTGCTAGAGATACTAGCTCCTACGAGCAGTACTTC. As protein: CSARDTSSYEQYF.